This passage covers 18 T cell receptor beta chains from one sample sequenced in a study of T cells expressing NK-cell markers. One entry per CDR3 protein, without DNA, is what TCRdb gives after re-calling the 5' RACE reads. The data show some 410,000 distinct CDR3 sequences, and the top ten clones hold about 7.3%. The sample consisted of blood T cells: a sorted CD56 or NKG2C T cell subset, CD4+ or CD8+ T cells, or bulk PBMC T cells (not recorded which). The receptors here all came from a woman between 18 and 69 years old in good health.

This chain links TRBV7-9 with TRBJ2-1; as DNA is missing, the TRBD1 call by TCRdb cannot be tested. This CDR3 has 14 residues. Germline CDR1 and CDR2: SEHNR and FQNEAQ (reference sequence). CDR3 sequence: CASSGDRVDNEQFF.

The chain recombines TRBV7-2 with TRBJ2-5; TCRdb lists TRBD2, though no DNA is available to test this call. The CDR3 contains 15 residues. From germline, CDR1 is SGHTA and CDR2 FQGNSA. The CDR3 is CASSLGGRAEETQYF. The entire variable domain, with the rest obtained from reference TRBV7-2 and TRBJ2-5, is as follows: GAGVSQSPSNKVTEKGKDVELRCDPISGHTALYWYRQSLGQGLEFLIYFQGNSAPDKSGLPSDRFSAERTGGSVSTLTIQRTQQEDSAVYLCASSLGGRAEETQYFGPGTRLLVL.

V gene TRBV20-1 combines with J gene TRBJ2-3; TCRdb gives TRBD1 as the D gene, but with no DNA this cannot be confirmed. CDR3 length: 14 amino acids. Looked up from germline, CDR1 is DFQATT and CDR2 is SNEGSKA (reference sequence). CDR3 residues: CSARTGVLPDTQYF.

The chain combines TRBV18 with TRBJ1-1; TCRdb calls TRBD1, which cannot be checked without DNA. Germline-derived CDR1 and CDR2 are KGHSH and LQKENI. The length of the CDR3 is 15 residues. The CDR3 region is CASSPPTGANTEAFF.

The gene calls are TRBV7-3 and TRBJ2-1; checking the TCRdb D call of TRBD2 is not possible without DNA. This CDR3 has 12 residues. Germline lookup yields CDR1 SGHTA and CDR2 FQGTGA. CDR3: CASSAGLAGMFF.

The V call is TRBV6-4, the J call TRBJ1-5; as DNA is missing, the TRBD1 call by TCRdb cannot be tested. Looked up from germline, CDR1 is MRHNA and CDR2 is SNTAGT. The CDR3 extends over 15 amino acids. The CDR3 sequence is CASRAQGISNQPQHF.

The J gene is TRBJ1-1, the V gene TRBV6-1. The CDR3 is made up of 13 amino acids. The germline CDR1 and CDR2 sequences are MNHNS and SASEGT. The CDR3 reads CASSDWQIDEAFF.

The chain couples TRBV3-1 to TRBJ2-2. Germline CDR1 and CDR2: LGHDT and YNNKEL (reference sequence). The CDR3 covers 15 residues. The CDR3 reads CASSDLGVNTGELFF.

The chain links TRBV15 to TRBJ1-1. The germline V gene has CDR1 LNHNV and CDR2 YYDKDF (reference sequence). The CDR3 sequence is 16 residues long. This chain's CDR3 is CATSRDPARVNTEAFF.

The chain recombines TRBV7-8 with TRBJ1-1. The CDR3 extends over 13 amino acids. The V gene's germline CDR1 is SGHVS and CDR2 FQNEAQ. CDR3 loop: CASSLERDTEAFF.

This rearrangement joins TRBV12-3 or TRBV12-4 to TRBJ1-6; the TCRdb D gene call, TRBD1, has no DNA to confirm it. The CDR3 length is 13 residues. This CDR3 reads CASTLRQSSPLHF.

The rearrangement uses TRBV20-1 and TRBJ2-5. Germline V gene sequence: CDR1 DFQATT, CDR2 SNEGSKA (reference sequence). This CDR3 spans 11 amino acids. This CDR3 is CSAPTARTQYF.

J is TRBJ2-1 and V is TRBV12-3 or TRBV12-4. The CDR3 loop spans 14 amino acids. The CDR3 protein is CASTPSGSSWGQFF.

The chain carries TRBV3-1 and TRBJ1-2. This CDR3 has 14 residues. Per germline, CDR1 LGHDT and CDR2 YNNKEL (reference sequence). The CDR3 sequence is CASSQVTGYYGYTF.

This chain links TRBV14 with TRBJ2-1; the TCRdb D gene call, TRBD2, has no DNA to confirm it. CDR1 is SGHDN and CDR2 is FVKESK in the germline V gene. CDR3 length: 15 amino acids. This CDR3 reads CASRLGPSSYNEQFF.

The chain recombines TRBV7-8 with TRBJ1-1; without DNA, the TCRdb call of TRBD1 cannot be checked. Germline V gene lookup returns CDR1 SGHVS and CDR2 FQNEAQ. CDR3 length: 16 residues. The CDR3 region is CASSPVPDRGNTEAFF.

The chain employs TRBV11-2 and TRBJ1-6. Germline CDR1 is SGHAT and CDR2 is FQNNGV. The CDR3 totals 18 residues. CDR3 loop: CASSLDSGRSSYNSPLHF.

The CDR3: CASSYQGARTDTQYF. The J gene is TRBJ2-3, the V gene TRBV6-2 or TRBV6-3; the D call from TCRdb, TRBD1, cannot be confirmed without DNA. Germline values: CDR1 MNHEY, CDR2 SVGEGT. CDR3 length equals 15 residues.